These 3 T cell receptor beta chains originate from one sample sequenced in a study of T cell repertoires in cytomegalovirus infection. Their specific antigens are unknown. In TCRdb, the reads were re-called with MiXCR into one record per CDR3 protein. The sample yields hundreds of thousands of distinct CDR3 sequences, more than 30% seen once. The source was cultured PBMCs, collected from culture after CMV antigen stimulation. The receptors were gathered from a human donor in good health (CMV status not recorded). Some clones in this sample may be carry-over from other donors' samples.

The V gene is TRBV5-1, the J gene TRBJ2-1; D is unclear. CDR1 and CDR2 from the germline V gene are SGHRS and YFSETQ. V was clipped by 8 bases and J by 1 base, with 10 bases between them. There are 13 residues in the CDR3. CDR3 DNA: TGCGCCAGTGCAGGTCCTTCCTACAATGAGCAGTTCTTC. It translates to CASAGPSYNEQFF.

A few counts support this clonotype. The V call is TRBV12-3 or TRBV12-4, the J call TRBJ1-3, with unresolved D. V lost 2 bases and J 0 bases, leaving 8 bases between the germline ends. The CDR3 spans 15 residues. This CDR3 is CASSLSGYSGNTIYF. The DNA of the CDR3 is TGTGCCAGCAGTTTATCGGGATACTCTGGAAACACCATATATTTT.

The chain joins TRBV4-3 to TRBJ1-5; D unresolved. The V end lost 0 bases, the J end lost 5 bases, and 14 bases lay between the germline ends. The CDR3 has 16 residues. In germline, CDR1 is LGHNA, CDR2 YSLEER. CDR3 residues: CASSQEMDPGDQPQHF. The CDR3, as DNA: TGCGCCAGCAGCCAAGAGATGGACCCCGGGGATCAGCCCCAGCATTTT.